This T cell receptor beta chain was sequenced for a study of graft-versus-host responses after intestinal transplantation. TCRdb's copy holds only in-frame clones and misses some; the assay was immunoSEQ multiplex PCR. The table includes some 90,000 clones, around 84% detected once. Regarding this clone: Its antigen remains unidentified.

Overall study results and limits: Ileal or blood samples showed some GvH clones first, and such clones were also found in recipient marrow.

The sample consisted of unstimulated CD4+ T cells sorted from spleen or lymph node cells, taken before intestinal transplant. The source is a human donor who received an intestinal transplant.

In DNA form, the CDR3 reads TGTGCCAGCAGTGAGTCAGCGGGAGTTGGGTACGAGCAGTACTTC. It translates to CASSESAGVGYEQYF. This chain links TRBV2 with TRBJ2-7, with 8 nucleotides matching TRBD2. With V trimmed by 3 bases and J by 4 bases, 8 bases remained unmatched. The CDR3 is 15 residues long. Germline V gene lookup returns CDR1 SNHLY and CDR2 FYNNEI.